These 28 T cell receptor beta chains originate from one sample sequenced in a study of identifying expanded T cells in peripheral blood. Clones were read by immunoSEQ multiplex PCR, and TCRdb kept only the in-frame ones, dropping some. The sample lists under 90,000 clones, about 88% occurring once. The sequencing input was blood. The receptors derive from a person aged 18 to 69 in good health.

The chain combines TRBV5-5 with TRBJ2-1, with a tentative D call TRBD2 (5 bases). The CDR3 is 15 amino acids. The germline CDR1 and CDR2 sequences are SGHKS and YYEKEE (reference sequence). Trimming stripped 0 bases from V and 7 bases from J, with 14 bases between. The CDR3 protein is CASSLVERSRNEQFF. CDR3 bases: TGTGCCAGCAGCTTGGTCGAGCGGTCTAGGAATGAGCAGTTCTTC. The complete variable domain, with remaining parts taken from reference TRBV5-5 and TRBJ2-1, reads DAGVTQSPTHLIKTRGQQVTLRCSPISGHKSVSWYQQVLGQGPQFIFQYYEKEERGRGNFPDRFSARQFPNYSSELNVNALLLGDSALYLCASSLVERSRNEQFFGPGTRLTVL.

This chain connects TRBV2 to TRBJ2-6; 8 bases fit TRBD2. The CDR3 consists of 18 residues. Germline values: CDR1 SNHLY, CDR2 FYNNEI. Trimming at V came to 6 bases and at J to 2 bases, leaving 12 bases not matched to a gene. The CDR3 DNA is TGTGCCAGCAGAGGTCCGGCGGCAGCGGGAGCTGGGGCCAACGTCCTGACTTTC. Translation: CASRGPAAAGAGANVLTF. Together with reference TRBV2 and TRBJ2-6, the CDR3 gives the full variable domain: EPEVTQTPSHQVTQMGQEVILRCVPISNHLYFYWYRQILGQKVEFLVSFYNNEISEKSEIFDDQFSVERPDGSNFTLKIRSTKLEDSAMYFCASRGPAAAGAGANVLTFGAGSRLTVL.

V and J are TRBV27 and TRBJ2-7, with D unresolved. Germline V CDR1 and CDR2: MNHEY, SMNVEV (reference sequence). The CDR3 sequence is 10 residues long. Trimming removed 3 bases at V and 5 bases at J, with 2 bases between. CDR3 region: CASSLHEQYF. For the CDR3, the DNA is TGTGCCAGCAGTTTGCACGAGCAGTACTTC.

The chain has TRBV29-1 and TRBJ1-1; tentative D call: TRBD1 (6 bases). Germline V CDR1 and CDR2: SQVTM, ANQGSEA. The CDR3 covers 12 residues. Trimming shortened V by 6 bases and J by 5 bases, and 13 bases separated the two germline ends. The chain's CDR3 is CSVGHRETEAFF. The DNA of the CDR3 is TGCAGCGTGGGGCACAGGGAAACTGAAGCTTTCTTT.

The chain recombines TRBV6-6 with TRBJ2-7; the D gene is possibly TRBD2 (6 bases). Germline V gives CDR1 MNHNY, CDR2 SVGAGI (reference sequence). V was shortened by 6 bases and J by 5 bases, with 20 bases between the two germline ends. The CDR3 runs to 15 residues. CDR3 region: CASRPLAGGDHEQYF. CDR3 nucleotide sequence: TGTGCCAGCAGGCCTCTAGCAGGAGGGGACCACGAGCAGTACTTC.

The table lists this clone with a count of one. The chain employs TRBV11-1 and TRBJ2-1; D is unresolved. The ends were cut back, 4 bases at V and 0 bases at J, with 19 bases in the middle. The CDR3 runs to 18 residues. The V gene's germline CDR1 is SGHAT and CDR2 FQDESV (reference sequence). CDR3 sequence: CASSSLFRRPDSYNEQFF. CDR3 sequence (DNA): TGTGCCAGCAGCTCCCTTTTTCGGCGTCCGGACTCCTACAATGAGCAGTTCTTC. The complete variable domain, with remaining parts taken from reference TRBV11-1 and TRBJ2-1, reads EAEVAQSPRYKITEKSQAVAFWCDPISGHATLYWYRQILGQGPELLVQFQDESVVDDSQLPKDRFSAERLKGVDSTLKIQPAELGDSAMYLCASSSLFRRPDSYNEQFFGPGTRLTVL.

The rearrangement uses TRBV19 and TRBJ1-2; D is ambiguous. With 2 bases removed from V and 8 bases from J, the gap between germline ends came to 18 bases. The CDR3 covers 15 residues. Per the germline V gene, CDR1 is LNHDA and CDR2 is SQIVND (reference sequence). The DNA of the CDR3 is TGTGCCAGTAGTATAAGGGAAGGGTCAGACCGCGGCTACACCTTC. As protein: CASSIREGSDRGYTF.

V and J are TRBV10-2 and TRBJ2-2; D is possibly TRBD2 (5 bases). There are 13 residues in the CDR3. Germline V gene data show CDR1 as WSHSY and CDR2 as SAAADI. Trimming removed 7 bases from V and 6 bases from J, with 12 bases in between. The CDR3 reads CASTDGVPGELFF. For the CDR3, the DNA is TGCGCCAGCACCGACGGGGTCCCCGGGGAGCTGTTTTTT.

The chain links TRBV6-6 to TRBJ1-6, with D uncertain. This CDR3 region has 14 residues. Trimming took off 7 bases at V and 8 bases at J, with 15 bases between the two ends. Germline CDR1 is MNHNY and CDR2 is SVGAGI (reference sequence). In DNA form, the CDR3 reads TGTGCCAGCACCCTCGACCCGAGGGATTCACCCCTCCACTTT. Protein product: CASTLDPRDSPLHF.

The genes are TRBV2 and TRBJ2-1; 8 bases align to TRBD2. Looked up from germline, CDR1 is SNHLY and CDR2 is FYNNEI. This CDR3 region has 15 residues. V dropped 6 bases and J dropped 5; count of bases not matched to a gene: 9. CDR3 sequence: CASSASGSWDNEQFF. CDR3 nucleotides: TGTGCCAGCAGCGCGAGCGGGAGTTGGGACAATGAGCAGTTCTTC.

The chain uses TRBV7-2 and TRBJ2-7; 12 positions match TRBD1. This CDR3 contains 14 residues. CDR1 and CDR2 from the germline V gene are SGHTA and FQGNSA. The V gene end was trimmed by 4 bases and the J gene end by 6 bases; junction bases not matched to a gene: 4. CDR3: CASSSGQGAGEQYF. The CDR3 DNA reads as TGTGCCAGCAGCTCGGGACAGGGGGCGGGCGAGCAGTACTTC.

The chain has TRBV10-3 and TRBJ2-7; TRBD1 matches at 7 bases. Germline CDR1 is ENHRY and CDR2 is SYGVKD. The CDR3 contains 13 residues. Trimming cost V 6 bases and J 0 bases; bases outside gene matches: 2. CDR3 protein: CAISQGDSYEQYF. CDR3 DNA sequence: TGTGCCATCAGCCAGGGGGACTCCTACGAGCAGTACTTC.

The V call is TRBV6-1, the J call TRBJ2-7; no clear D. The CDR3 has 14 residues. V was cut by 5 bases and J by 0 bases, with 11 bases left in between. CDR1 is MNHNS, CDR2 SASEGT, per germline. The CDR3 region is CASSLFIDSYEQYF. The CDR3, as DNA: TGTGCCAGCAGTCTGTTCATTGACTCCTACGAGCAGTACTTC.

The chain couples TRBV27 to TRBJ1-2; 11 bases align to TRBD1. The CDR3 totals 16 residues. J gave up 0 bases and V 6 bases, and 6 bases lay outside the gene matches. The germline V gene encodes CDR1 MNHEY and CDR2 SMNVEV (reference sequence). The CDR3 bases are TGTGCCAGCAGGGACAGGGGGCACCCCACTAACTATGGCTACACCTTC. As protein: CASRDRGHPTNYGYTF.

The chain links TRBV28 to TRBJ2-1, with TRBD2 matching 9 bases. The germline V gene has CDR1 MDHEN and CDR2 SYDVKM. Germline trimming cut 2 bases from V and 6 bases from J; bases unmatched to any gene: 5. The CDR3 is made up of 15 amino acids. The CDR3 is CASSLAGGPSNEQFF. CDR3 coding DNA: TGTGCCAGCAGTTTAGCGGGAGGGCCTTCCAATGAGCAGTTCTTC.

CDR3 DNA sequence: TGTGCCAGCAGCGTAGCTGCAGGGGGTGGCTATGGCTACACCTTC. Translated, it gives CASSVAAGGGYGYTF. The rearrangement uses TRBV9 and TRBJ1-2, with TRBD1 matching over 7 bases. The J segment lost 4 bases and the V segment lost 0 bases, leaving 6 bases of the junction unmatched. The CDR3 sequence is 15 residues long. Germline loops: CDR1 SGDLS, CDR2 YYNGEE.

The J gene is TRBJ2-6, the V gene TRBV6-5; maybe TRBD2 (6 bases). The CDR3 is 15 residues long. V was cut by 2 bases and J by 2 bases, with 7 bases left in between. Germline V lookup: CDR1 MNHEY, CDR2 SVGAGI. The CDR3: CASSYGGTGANVLTF. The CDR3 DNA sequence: TGTGCCAGCAGTTACGGGGGGACTGGGGCCAACGTCCTGACTTTC.

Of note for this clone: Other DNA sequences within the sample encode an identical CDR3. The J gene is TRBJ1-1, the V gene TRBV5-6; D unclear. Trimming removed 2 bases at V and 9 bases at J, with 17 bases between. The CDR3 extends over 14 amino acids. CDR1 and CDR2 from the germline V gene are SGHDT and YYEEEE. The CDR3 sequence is CASSFETSNIKAFF. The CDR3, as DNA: TGTGCCAGCAGCTTTGAGACGTCAAATATCAAAGCTTTCTTT.

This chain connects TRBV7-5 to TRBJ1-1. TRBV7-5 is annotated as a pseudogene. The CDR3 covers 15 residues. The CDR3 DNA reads TGTGTCAGAAGCTTAGCCTCCGGCTTGACGAGTGAAGCTTTCTTT. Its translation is CVRSLASGLTSEAFF.

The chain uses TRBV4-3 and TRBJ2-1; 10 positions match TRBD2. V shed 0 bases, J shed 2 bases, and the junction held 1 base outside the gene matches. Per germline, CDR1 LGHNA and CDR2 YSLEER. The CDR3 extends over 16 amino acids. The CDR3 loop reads CASSQDGTSAYNEQFF. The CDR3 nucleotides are TGCGCCAGCAGCCAAGATGGGACTAGCGCCTACAATGAGCAGTTCTTC.

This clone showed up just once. The CDR3 sequence: CASSQDRPGLFNTGELFF. The CDR3 coding sequence is TGTGCCAGCAGCCAAGATCGACCCGGGCTGTTTAACACCGGGGAGCTGTTTTTT. V usage is TRBV4-2 and J usage is TRBJ2-2; D unclear. CDR1 and CDR2 from the germline V gene are LGHNA and YNFKEQ. V was cut by 0 bases and J by 2 bases, with 16 bases left in between. The CDR3 extends over 18 amino acids.

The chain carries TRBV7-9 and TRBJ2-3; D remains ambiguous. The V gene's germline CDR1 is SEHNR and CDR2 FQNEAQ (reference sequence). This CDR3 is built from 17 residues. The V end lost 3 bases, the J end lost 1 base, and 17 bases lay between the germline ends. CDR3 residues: CASSFNRPPFRTDTQYF. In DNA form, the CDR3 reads TGTGCCAGCAGCTTTAATCGGCCACCCTTCCGCACAGATACGCAGTATTTT.

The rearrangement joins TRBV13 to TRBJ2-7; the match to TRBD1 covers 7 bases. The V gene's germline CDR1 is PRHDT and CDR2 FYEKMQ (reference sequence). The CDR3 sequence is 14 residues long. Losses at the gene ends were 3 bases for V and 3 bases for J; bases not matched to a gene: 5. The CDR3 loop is CASSLRGGLYEQYF. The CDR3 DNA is TGTGCCAGCAGCTTGAGAGGGGGCCTCTACGAGCAGTACTTC.

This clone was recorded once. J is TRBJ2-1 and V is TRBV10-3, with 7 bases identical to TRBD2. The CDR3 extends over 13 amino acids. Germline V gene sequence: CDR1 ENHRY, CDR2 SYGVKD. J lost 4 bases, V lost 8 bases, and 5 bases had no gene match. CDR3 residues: CAIPLAVYNEQFF. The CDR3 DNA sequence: TGTGCCATCCCGCTAGCGGTATACAATGAGCAGTTCTTC.

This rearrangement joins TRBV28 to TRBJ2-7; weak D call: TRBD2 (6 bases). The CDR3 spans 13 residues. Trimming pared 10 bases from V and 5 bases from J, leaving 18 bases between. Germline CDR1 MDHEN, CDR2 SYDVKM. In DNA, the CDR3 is TGTGCCACCCGGAGGGGTGGCCTCCACGAGCAGTACTTC. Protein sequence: CATRRGGLHEQYF.

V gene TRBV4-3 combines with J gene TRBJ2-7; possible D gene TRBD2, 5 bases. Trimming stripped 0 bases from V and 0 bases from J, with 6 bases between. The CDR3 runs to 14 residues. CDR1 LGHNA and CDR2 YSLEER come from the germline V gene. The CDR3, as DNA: TGCGCCAGCAGCCAAGAGGGGAGCTCCTACGAGCAGTACTTC. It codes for CASSQEGSSYEQYF.

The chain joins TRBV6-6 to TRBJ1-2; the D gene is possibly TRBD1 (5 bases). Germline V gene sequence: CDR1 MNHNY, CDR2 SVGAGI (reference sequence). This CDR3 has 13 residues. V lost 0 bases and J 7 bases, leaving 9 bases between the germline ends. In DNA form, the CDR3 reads TGTGCCAGCAGTTACTCCCAGGGCGCTGGCTACACCTTC. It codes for CASSYSQGAGYTF.

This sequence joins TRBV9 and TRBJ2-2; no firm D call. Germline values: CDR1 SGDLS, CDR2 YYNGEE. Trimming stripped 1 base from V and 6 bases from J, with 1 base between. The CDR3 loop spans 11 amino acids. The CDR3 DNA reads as TGTGCCAGCAGCGTATCCGGGGAGCTGTTTTTT. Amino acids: CASSVSGELFF. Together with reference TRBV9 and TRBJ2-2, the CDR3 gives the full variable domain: DSGVTQTPKHLITATGQRVTLRCSPRSGDLSVYWYQQSLDQGLQFLIQYYNGEERAKGNILERFSAQQFPDLHSELNLSSLELGDSALYFCASSVSGELFFGEGSRLTVL.